This T cell receptor beta chain emerged from a study of shared clonotypes between healthy human individuals. The wider study: Aged 18 to 49, the donors were two women and three men.

Replicate PCRs for sorted subsets used around 190 ng DNA; this equaled 33,000 or so T cell genomes. TCRdb's copy holds only in-frame clones and misses some; the assay was immunoSEQ multiplex PCR. The sample shows some 500,000 clones, approximately 94% of them seen only once. The V end was cut by 2 bases, the J end by 1 base, with 11 bases between. From germline, CDR1 is SNHLY and CDR2 FYNNEI. This CDR3 contains 16 residues. This rearrangement joins TRBV2 to TRBJ2-2; D unclear. The receptor's source is a woman in her twenties or thirties in good health. Sequences were obtained from naive CD4+ T cells sorted from blood. Regarding subset: CD45RA+ positively selected. DNA for the CDR3: TGTGCCAGCAGTGAATTTGGGCAGGAGAACACCGGGGAGCTGTTTTTT. This encodes CASSEFGQENTGELFF.